This T cell receptor beta chain was identified in a study of cytomegalovirus exposure and HLA in healthy donors. The PCR employed 60 Vbeta primers together with 13 Jbeta primers. Using immunoSEQ multiplex PCR, the repertoire was profiled, and TCRdb retains in-frame clones only, with some absent. In the table there are over 65,000 clones, around 73% of which are singletons. Germline-derived CDR1 and CDR2 are MNHNY and SVGAGI (reference sequence). The junction had 4 bases not matched to a gene; V was cut back by 8 bases and J by 1 base. This CDR3 comprises 14 residues. The sequenced material came from PBMCs. This receptor was identified in a man aged 50 or older in good health and CMV-seronegative. The V and J genes are TRBV6-6 and TRBJ2-2, with 7 bases that match TRBD2. CDR3 DNA sequence: TGTGCCAGCGGATCGGGGGGGAACACCGGGGAGCTGTTTTTT. Amino acid sequence: CASGSGGNTGELFF.